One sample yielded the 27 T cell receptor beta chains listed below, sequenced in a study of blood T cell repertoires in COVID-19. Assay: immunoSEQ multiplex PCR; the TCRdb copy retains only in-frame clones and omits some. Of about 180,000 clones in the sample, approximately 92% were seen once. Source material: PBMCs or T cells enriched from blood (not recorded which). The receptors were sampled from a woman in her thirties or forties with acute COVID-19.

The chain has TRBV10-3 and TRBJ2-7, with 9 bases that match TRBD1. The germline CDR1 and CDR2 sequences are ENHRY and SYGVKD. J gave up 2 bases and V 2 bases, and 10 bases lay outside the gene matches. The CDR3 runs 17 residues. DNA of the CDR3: TGTGCCATCAGTGAGCCCCGAACCGGGACAGGGACCTACGAGCAGTACTTC. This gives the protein CAISEPRTGTGTYEQYF.

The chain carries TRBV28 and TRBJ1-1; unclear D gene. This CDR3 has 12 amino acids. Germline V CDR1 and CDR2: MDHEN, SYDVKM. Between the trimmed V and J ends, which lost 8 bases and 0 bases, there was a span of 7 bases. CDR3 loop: CASRELNTEAFF. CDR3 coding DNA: TGTGCCAGCCGGGAGTTGAACACTGAAGCTTTCTTT. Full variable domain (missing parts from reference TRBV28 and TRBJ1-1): DVKVTQSSRYLVKRTGEKVFLECVQDMDHENMFWYRQDPGLGLRLIYFSYDVKMKEKGDIPEGYSVSREKKERFSLILESASTNQTSMYLCASRELNTEAFFGQGTRLTVV.

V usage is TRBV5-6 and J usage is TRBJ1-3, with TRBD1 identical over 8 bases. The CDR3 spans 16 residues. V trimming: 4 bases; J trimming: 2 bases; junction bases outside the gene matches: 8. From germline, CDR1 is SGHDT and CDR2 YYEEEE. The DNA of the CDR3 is TGTGCCAGCAGCGGCGGACAGGGTAGGGCTGGAAACACCATATATTTT. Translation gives CASSGGQGRAGNTIYF. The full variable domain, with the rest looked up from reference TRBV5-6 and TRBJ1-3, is DAGVTQSPTHLIKTRGQQVTLRCSPKSGHDTVSWYQQALGQGPQFIFQYYEEEERQRGNFPDRFSGHQFPNYSSELNVNALLLGDSALYLCASSGGQGRAGNTIYFGEGSWLTVV.

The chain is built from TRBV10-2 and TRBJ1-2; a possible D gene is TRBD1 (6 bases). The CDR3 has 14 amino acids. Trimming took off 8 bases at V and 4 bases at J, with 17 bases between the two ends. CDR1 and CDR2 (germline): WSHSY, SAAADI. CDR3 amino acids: CASGGGEGPYGYTF. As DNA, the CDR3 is TGCGCCAGCGGAGGGGGGGAGGGACCCTATGGCTACACCTTC.

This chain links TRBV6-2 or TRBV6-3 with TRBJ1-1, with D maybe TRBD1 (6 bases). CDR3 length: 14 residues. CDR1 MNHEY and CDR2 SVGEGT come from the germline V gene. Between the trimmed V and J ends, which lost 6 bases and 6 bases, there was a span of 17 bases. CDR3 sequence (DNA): TGTGCCAGCAGCGATCACAGGGCCCTGGCTGAAGCTTTCTTT. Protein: CASSDHRALAEAFF.

The CDR3 DNA reads as TGTGCCAGCAGCCCAAAGATACAGGGGCAAAGCACAGATACGCAGTATTTT. Protein sequence: CASSPKIQGQSTDTQYF. The chain links TRBV7-6 to TRBJ2-3; 7 bases are shared with TRBD1. With 5 bases clipped from V and 0 bases from J, the junction kept 11 bases outside the gene matches. Germline V gives CDR1 SGHVS, CDR2 FNYEAQ. The CDR3 loop spans 17 amino acids.

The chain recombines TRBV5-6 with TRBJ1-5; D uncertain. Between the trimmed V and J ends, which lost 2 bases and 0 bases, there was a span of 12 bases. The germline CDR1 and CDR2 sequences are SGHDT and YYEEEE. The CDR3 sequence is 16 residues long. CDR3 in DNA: TGTGCCAGCAGCTTAGGCAGAGCGTATAGCAATCAGCCCCAGCATTTT. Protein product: CASSLGRAYSNQPQHF.

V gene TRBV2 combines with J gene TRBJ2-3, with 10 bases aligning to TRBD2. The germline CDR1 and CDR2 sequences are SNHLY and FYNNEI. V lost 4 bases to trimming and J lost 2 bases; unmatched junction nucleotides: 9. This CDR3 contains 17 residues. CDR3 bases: TGTGCCAGCAGTGGTTTACTAGCGGGGCCCTACACAGATACGCAGTATTTT. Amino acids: CASSGLLAGPYTDTQYF.

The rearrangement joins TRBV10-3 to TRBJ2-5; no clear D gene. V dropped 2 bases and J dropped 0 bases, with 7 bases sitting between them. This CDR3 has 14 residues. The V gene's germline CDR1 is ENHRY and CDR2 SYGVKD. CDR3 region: CAISERTDQETQYF. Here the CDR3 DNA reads TGTGCCATCAGTGAGAGAACAGACCAAGAGACCCAGTACTTC.

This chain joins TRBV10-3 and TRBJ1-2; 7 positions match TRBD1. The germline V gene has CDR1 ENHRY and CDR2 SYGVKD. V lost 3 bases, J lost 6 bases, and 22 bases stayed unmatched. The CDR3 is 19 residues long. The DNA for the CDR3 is TGTGCCATCAGTGAACGACGGGTTGGAACAGGGGCCCACGGAGATGGCTACACCTTC. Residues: CAISERRVGTGAHGDGYTF.

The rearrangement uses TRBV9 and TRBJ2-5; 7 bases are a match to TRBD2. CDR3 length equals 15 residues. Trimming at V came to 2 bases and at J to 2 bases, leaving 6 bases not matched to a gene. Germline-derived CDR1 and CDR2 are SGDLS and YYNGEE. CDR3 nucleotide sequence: TGTGCCAGCAGCGTTACCCCGGGACTACAAGAGACCCAGTACTTC. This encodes CASSVTPGLQETQYF.

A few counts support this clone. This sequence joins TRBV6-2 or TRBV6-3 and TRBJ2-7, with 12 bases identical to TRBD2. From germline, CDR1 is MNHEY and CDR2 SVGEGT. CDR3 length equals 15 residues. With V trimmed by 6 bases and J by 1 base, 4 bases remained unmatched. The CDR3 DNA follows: TGTGCCAGCAGCCTCGGACTAGCGGGGTCCTACGAGCAGTACTTC. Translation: CASSLGLAGSYEQYF.

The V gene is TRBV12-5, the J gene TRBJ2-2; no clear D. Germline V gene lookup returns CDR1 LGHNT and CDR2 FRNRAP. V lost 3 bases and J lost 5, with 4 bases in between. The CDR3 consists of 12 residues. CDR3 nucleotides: TGTGCTAGTGGTTTCGTAACCGGGGAGCTGTTTTTT. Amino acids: CASGFVTGELFF.

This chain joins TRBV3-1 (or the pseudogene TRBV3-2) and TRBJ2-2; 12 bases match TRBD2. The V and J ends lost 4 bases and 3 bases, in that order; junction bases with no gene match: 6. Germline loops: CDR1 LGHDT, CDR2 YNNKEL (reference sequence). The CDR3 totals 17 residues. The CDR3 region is CASSRSGLAGYTGELFF. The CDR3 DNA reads TGTGCCAGCAGCCGATCGGGACTAGCGGGTTACACCGGGGAGCTGTTTTTT.

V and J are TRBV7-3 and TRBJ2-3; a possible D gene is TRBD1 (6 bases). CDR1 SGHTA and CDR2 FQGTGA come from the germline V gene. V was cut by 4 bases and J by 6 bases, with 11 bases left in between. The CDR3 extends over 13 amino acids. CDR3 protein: CASSSTGPDTQYF. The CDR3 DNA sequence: TGTGCCAGCAGCTCGACAGGTCCGGATACGCAGTATTTT.

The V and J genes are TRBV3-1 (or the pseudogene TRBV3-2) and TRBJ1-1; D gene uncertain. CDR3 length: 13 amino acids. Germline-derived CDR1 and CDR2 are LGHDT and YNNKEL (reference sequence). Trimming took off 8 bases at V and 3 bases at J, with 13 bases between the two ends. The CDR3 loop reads CASGRGRDTEAFF. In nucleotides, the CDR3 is TGTGCCAGCGGACGGGGTAGGGACACTGAAGCTTTCTTT.

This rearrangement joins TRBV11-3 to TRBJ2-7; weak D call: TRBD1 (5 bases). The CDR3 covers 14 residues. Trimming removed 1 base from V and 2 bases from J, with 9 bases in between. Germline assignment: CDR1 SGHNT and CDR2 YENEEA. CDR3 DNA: TGTGCCAGCAGCTTAGGCGACAGTCCCTACGAGCAGTACTTC. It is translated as CASSLGDSPYEQYF.

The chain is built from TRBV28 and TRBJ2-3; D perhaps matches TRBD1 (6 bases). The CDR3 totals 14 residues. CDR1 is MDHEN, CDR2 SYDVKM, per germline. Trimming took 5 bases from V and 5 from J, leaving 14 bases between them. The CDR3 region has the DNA TGTGCCAGCAGTACAGGGAGCACCGGAGATACGCAGTATTTT. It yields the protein CASSTGSTGDTQYF.

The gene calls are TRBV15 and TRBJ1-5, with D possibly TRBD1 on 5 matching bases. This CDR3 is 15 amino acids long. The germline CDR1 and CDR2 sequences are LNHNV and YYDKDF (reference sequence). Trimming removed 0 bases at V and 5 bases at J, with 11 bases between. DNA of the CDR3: TGTGCCACCAGCAGAGAGATGGGGGGGGATCAGCCCCAGCATTTT. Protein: CATSREMGGDQPQHF. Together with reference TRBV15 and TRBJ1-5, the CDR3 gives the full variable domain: DAMVIQNPRYQVTQFGKPVTLSCSQTLNHNVMYWYQQKSSQAPKLLFHYYDKDFNNEADTPDNFQSRRPNTSFCFLDIRSPGLGDTAMYLCATSREMGGDQPQHFGDGTRLSIL.

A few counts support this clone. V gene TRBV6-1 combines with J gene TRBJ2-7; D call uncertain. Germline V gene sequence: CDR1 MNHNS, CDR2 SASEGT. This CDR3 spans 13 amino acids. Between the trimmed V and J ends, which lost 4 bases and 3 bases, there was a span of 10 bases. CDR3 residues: CASSAARDYEQYF. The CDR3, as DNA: TGTGCCAGCAGTGCAGCACGAGACTACGAGCAGTACTTC.

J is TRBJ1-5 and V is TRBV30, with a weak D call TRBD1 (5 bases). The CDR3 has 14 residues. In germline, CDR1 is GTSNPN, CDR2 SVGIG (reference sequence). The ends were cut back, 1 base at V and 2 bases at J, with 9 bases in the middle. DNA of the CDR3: TGTGCCTGGAGTGGTTTAGGGGGCAATCAGCCCCAGCATTTT. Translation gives CAWSGLGGNQPQHF. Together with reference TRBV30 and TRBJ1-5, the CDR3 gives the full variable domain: SQTIHQWPATLVQPVGSPLSLECTVEGTSNPNLYWYRQAAGRGLQLLFYSVGIGQISSEVPQNLSASRPQDRQFILSSKKLLLSDSGFYLCAWSGLGGNQPQHFGDGTRLSIL.

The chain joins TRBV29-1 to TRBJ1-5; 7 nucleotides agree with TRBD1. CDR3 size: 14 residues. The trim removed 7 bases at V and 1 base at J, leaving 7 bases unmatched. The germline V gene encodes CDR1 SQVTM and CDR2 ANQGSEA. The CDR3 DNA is TGCAGCGCCGCGACAGGGCTGAGCAATCAGCCCCAGCATTTT. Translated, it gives CSAATGLSNQPQHF.

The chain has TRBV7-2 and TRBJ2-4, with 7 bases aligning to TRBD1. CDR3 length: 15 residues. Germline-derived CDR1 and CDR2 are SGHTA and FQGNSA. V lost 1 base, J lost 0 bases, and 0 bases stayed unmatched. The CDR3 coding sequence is TGTGCCAGCAGCTTAGGACAGGGAGCCAAAAACATTCAGTACTTC. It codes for CASSLGQGAKNIQYF.

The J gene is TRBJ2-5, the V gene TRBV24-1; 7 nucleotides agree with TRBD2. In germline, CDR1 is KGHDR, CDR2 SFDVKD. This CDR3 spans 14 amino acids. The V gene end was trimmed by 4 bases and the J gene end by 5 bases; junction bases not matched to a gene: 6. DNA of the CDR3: TGTGCCACCAGTGACGTGGACGGGAGGGAGACCCAGTACTTC. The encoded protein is CATSDVDGRETQYF.

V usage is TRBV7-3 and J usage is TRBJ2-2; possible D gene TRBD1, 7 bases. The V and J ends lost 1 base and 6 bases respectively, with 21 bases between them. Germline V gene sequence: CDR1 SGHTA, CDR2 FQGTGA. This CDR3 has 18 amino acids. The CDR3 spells CASSLIQTGVPGAGELFF. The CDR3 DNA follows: TGTGCCAGCAGCTTAATCCAAACAGGGGTTCCGGGGGCCGGGGAGCTGTTTTTT.

DNA of the CDR3: TGTGCCAGCAGCTTAGCGGGAGGGGCAGATACGCAGTATTTT. The encoded protein is CASSLAGGADTQYF. The gene calls are TRBV7-2 and TRBJ2-3, with 7 nucleotides matching TRBD2. V dropped 0 bases and J dropped 4; count of bases not matched to a gene: 1. The CDR3 is 14 amino acids. CDR1 and CDR2 (germline): SGHTA, FQGNSA.

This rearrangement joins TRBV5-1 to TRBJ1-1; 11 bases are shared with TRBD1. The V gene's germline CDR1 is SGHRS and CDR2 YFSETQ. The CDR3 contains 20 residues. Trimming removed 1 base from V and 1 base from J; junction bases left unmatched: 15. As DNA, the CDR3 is TGCGCCAGCAGCTTGACCGGGACAGGGGGGACGGGAGCGGGGAACACTGAAGCTTTCTTT. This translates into CASSLTGTGGTGAGNTEAFF.